This T cell receptor beta chain appears in the sequencing data of a study of OX40 agonist ivuxolimab in advanced cancers. Looking at the study overall: Patients received intravenous ivuxolimab every 2 weeks at 0.01 to 10 mg/kg.

The data were produced by immunoSEQ multiplex PCR, yet TCRdb's version contains in-frame clones alone and is incomplete. The sample shows about 84,000 clones, 85% to 95% of them seen only once. The material sequenced was CD4+ or CD8+ T cells sorted from blood, taken in a trial of the OX40 agonist ivuxolimab. The source of this sequence is an adult with an advanced solid tumor such as melanoma, head and neck, liver or kidney cancer.

CDR3 bases: TGTGCCTGGAGTTTCTCGAGAAACTACACCTTC. It codes for CAWSFSRNYTF. The gene calls are TRBV30 and TRBJ1-2; D unclear. The CDR3 contains 11 residues. Germline lookup yields CDR1 GTSNPN and CDR2 SVGIG (reference sequence). V lost 2 bases, J lost 10 bases, and 11 bases lay in between.